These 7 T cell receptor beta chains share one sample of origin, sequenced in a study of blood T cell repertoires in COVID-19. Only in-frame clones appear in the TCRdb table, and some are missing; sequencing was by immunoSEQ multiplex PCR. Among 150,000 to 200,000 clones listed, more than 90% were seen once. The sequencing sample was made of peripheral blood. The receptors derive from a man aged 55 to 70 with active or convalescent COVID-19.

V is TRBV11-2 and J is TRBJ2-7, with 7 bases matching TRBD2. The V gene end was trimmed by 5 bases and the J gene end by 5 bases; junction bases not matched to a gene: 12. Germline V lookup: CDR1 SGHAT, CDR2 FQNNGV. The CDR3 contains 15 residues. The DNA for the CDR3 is TGTGCCAGCAGCGCTAGGCGGGGGAGTAGGAACGAGCAGTACTTC. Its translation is CASSARRGSRNEQYF.

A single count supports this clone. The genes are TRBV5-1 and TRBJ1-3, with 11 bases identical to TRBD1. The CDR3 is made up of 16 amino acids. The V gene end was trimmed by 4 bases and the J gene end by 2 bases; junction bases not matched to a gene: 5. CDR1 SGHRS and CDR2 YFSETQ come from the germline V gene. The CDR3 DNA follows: TGCGCCAGCAGCGGGGACAGGGGGAATGCTGGAAACACCATATATTTT. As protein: CASSGDRGNAGNTIYF.

The CDR3 here is CASSSVGQDRSYGYTF. CDR3 sequence (DNA): TGTGCCAGCAGCTCTGTCGGACAGGACCGTAGCTATGGCTACACCTTC. This chain joins TRBV7-2 and TRBJ1-2; 7 bases match TRBD1. This CDR3 is built from 16 residues. The germline V gene encodes CDR1 SGHTA and CDR2 FQGNSA. The J segment lost 4 bases and the V segment lost 4 bases, leaving 12 bases of the junction unmatched.

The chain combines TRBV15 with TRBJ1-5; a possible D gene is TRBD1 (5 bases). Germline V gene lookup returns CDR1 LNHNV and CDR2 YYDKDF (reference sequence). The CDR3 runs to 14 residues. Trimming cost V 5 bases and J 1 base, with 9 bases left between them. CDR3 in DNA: TGTGCCACCAGCCCTGGGGGGAGCAATCAGCCCCAGCATTTT. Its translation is CATSPGGSNQPQHF.

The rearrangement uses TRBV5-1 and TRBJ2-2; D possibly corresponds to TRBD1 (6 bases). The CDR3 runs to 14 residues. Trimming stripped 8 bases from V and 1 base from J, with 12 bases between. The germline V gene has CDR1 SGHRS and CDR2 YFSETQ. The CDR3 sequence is CASSPGQNTGELFF. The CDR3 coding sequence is TGCGCCAGTTCGCCGGGACAGAACACCGGGGAGCTGTTTTTT.

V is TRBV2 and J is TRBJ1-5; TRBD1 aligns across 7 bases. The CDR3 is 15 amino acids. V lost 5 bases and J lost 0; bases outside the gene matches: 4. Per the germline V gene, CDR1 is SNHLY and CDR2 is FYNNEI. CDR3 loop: CASSTQGVSNQPQHF. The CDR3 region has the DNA TGTGCCAGCAGTACCCAGGGGGTTAGCAATCAGCCCCAGCATTTT.

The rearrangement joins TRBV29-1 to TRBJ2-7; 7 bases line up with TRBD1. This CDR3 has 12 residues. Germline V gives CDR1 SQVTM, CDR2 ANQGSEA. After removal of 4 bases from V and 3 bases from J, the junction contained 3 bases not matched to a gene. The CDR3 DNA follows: TGCAGCGTTGCAGGGACAGTCTACGAGCAGTACTTC. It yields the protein CSVAGTVYEQYF.